The 26 T cell receptor beta chains in this list originate from one sample, sequenced in a study of cytomegalovirus exposure and HLA in healthy donors. 13 Jbeta primers and 60 Vbeta primers were used for the PCR. Some clones are missing from TCRdb's copy, which holds only in-frame ones; the method was immunoSEQ multiplex PCR. Here the sample spans 150,000 to 200,000 clones, 60% to 80% being singletons. Input material: PBMCs. The receptors stem from a female donor in good health and CMV-seronegative.

The CDR3 DNA reads as TGCGCCAGCAGCCCATCGGACAGGGAAGAGACCCAGTACTTC. Translating it yields CASSPSDREETQYF. The chain recombines TRBV5-1 with TRBJ2-5, with 8 bases fitting TRBD1. There are 14 residues in the CDR3. V shed 4 bases and J 3 bases; nucleotides not matched to a gene: 5. In germline, CDR1 is SGHRS, CDR2 YFSETQ.

CDR3 region: CASSFTSGGTYEQYF. The DNA of the CDR3 is TGCGCCAGCAGCTTCACTAGCGGGGGTACCTACGAGCAGTACTTC. The V call is TRBV5-1, the J call TRBJ2-7; TRBD2 agrees at 11 bases. CDR1 and CDR2 from the germline V gene are SGHRS and YFSETQ. The length of the CDR3 is 15 residues. The V segment lost 2 bases and the J segment 2 bases; nucleotides outside the gene matches: 3.

The gene calls are TRBV10-3 and TRBJ1-1; the match to TRBD1 covers 11 bases. The CDR3 is made up of 13 amino acids. In germline, CDR1 is ENHRY, CDR2 SYGVKD. Unmatched junction bases numbered 9, after V lost 11 bases and J lost 7 bases. CDR3: CAAGQGAQDEAFF. The CDR3 DNA is TGTGCCGCAGGACAGGGGGCGCAGGATGAAGCTTTCTTT.

The V call is TRBV7-5, the J call TRBJ2-7; TRBD2 is the table's D call and was not checked against the DNA. TRBV7-5 has pseudogene status. The CDR3 is 15 amino acids. The CDR3 coding sequence is TGTGCCAGAAGCCCTCGGGGTGGTCGTTCCTACGAGCAGTACTTC. It yields the protein CARSPRGGRSYEQYF.

The chain is built from TRBV27 and TRBJ1-3; D is uncertain. CDR1 and CDR2 (germline): MNHEY, SMNVEV (reference sequence). Trimming shortened V by 3 bases and J by 3 bases, and 9 bases separated the two germline ends. The CDR3 consists of 14 residues. Here the CDR3 reads CASSFARDGNTIYF. CDR3 nucleotides: TGTGCCAGCAGTTTCGCGAGGGATGGAAACACCATATATTTT.

The chain's CDR3 is CASSPGTARTYEQYF. The CDR3 DNA reads as TGTGCCAGCAGTCCTGGGACAGCAAGGACCTACGAGCAGTACTTC. The chain links TRBV6-5 to TRBJ2-7; the match to TRBD1 covers 7 bases. V lost 5 bases to trimming and J lost 2 bases; unmatched junction nucleotides: 9. The CDR3 loop spans 15 amino acids. Per germline, CDR1 MNHEY and CDR2 SVGAGI.

V gene TRBV6-5 combines with J gene TRBJ2-3, with TRBD1 identical over 7 bases. Germline CDR1 is MNHEY and CDR2 is SVGAGI. The CDR3 consists of 13 residues. The J segment lost 5 bases and the V segment lost 7 bases, leaving 6 bases of the junction unmatched. CDR3 nucleotide sequence: TGTGCCAGCACCGGGACAGAGGAAGATACGCAGTATTTT. It yields the protein CASTGTEEDTQYF.

This clone came up once. The gene calls are TRBV5-1 and TRBJ1-2; 7 positions match TRBD1. CDR1 and CDR2 from the germline V gene are SGHRS and YFSETQ. The length of the CDR3 is 12 residues. The junction had 5 bases not matched to a gene; V was cut back by 4 bases and J by 8 bases. CDR3 protein: CASSVRQGGYTF. CDR3 coding DNA: TGCGCCAGCAGCGTCCGACAGGGAGGCTACACCTTC.

The chain uses TRBV19 and TRBJ2-7, with 10 nucleotides matching TRBD2. Per germline, CDR1 LNHDA and CDR2 SQIVND (reference sequence). There are 15 residues in the CDR3. Losses at the gene ends were 5 bases for V and 2 bases for J; bases not matched to a gene: 6. CDR3 loop: CASSSRTSGTYEQYF. The CDR3 DNA follows: TGTGCCAGTAGTTCACGGACTAGCGGTACCTACGAGCAGTACTTC.

This chain connects TRBV27 to TRBJ2-7, with TRBD1 identical over 12 bases. With 5 bases clipped from V and 5 bases from J, the junction kept 4 bases outside the gene matches. Germline CDR1 MNHEY, CDR2 SMNVEV (reference sequence). The CDR3 totals 14 residues. The DNA for the CDR3 is TGTGCCAGCAGTACGGGACAGGGGGCGGACGAGCAGTACTTC. Protein sequence: CASSTGQGADEQYF.

The chain is built from TRBV23-1 and TRBJ2-7, with TRBD2 matching 9 bases. TRBV23-1 is assigned to the ORF class and has an uncertain function. With 7 bases clipped from V and 3 bases from J, the junction kept 19 bases outside the gene matches. This CDR3 is built from 18 residues. The CDR3 bases are TGCGCCAGCACCCCGGCCAGGATTAAGACTAGCGGACTCTACGAGCAGTACTTC. Protein product: CASTPARIKTSGLYEQYF.

This rearrangement joins TRBV27 to TRBJ1-2; 10 bases match TRBD1. Germline V CDR1 and CDR2: MNHEY, SMNVEV (reference sequence). The CDR3 length is 16 residues. Unmatched junction bases numbered 7, after V lost 1 base and J lost 5 bases. CDR3 residues: CASSLLGTGASYGYTF. The CDR3 DNA sequence: TGTGCCAGCAGTTTATTGGGGACAGGGGCTTCTTATGGCTACACCTTC.

CDR3 in DNA: TGCGCCAGCAGCCAAGATCAAGACAGGGTAGGGGAGACCCAGTACTTC. It is translated as CASSQDQDRVGETQYF. The chain links TRBV4-1 to TRBJ2-5, with 7 bases identical to TRBD1. Unmatched junction bases numbered 9, after V lost 0 bases and J lost 5 bases. The germline V gene has CDR1 MGHRA and CDR2 YSYEKL. The CDR3 extends over 16 amino acids.

The rearrangement uses TRBV6-1 and TRBJ1-5, with D unresolved. The germline gives CDR1 MNHNS, CDR2 SASEGT. The CDR3 contains 15 residues. V was pared by 1 base and J by 6 bases, with 13 bases between. CDR3: CASSEVWAGSQPQHF. CDR3 bases: TGTGCCAGCAGTGAAGTGTGGGCAGGATCTCAGCCCCAGCATTTT.

The rearrangement uses TRBV28 and TRBJ1-2, with D perhaps matching TRBD1 (5 bases). Looked up from germline, CDR1 is MDHEN and CDR2 is SYDVKM. V was cut by 7 bases and J by 0 bases, with 12 bases left in between. The CDR3 loop spans 14 amino acids. The CDR3 coding sequence is TGTGCCAGCACCGTCGGAGGGGCTAACTATGGCTACACCTTC. Protein sequence: CASTVGGANYGYTF.

This clone came up a few times. The genes are TRBV28 and TRBJ2-3; D call uncertain. The germline V and J ends were trimmed by 2 bases and 0 bases, with 9 bases remaining between them. From germline, CDR1 is MDHEN and CDR2 SYDVKM. This CDR3 is 15 amino acids long. CDR3 in amino acids: CASSLIQASTDTQYF. CDR3 nucleotides: TGTGCCAGCAGTTTAATCCAGGCTAGCACAGATACGCAGTATTTT.

The rearrangement joins TRBV6-5 to TRBJ2-7; 8 nucleotides match TRBD1. The CDR3 is 14 residues long. Trimming cost V 8 bases and J 3 bases; bases outside gene matches: 9. In germline, CDR1 is MNHEY, CDR2 SVGAGI. The CDR3 is CASRTPGQVYEQYF. The CDR3 nucleotides are TGTGCCAGCCGCACACCGGGACAGGTCTACGAGCAGTACTTC.

The chain is built from TRBV5-1 and TRBJ2-3, with 11 bases that match TRBD2. The CDR3 has 16 amino acids. In germline, CDR1 is SGHRS, CDR2 YFSETQ. V was pared by 4 bases and J by 1 base, with 5 bases of the junction left unmatched. The CDR3 sequence is CASSPSTSGGTDTQYF. Written as DNA, the CDR3 is TGCGCCAGCAGCCCCTCGACTAGCGGGGGCACAGATACGCAGTATTTT.

This chain connects TRBV19 to TRBJ1-1; no clear D. V lost 9 bases and J 8 bases, leaving 13 bases between the germline ends. CDR1 is LNHDA, CDR2 SQIVND, per germline (reference sequence). The CDR3 sequence is 11 residues long. The CDR3 DNA is TGTGCCAGGTCCCCGAGGTCAGAAGCTTTCTTT. This sequence encodes CARSPRSEAFF.

The genes are TRBV9 and TRBJ1-3; no clear D gene. Trimming removed 0 bases at V and 2 bases at J, with 6 bases between. The CDR3 is made up of 14 amino acids. Germline CDR1 and CDR2: SGDLS and YYNGEE. For the CDR3, the DNA is TGTGCCAGCAGCGTAGGAGGAGCTGGAAACACCATATATTTT. Protein sequence: CASSVGGAGNTIYF. Based on the CDR3 plus reference TRBV9 and TRBJ1-3, the full variable domain is DSGVTQTPKHLITATGQRVTLRCSPRSGDLSVYWYQQSLDQGLQFLIQYYNGEERAKGNILERFSAQQFPDLHSELNLSSLELGDSALYFCASSVGGAGNTIYFGEGSWLTVV.

This chain links TRBV11-2 with TRBJ1-5; D is perhaps TRBD1 (5 bases). CDR3 length equals 15 residues. Trimming shortened V by 4 bases and J by 2 bases, and 12 bases separated the two germline ends. Germline V lookup: CDR1 SGHAT, CDR2 FQNNGV. The CDR3: CASSSGSKGNQPQHF. CDR3 nucleotide sequence: TGTGCCAGCAGCTCAGGGTCTAAGGGCAATCAGCCCCAGCATTTT.

This clone was counted once. The chain recombines TRBV19 with TRBJ2-7; tentatively, D is TRBD2 (5 bases). The CDR3 contains 15 residues. Per the germline V gene, CDR1 is LNHDA and CDR2 is SQIVND (reference sequence). V gave up 6 bases and J gave up 6 bases, with 21 bases separating them. CDR3 nucleotides: TGTGCCAGTAGACCTGGTACGGACTCCCGGTCCGAGCAGTACTTC. This gives the protein CASRPGTDSRSEQYF.

The V gene is TRBV5-1, the J gene TRBJ2-3; 8 bases are a match to TRBD2. Germline lookup yields CDR1 SGHRS and CDR2 YFSETQ. J gave up 6 bases and V 0 bases, and 6 bases lay outside the gene matches. This CDR3 is built from 15 residues. CDR3: CASSLAGRVGDTQYF. DNA of the CDR3: TGCGCCAGCAGCTTGGCCGGGAGGGTTGGGGATACGCAGTATTTT.

The CDR3 coding sequence is TGTGCCAGCAGTTACTCGAAATTTTGGACAGGGGGGAAGAATAGTGAAAAACTGTTTTTT. The encoded protein is CASSYSKFWTGGKNSEKLFF. The chain is built from TRBV6-7 and TRBJ1-4, with 10 bases that match TRBD1. TRBV6-7 is designated an ORF whose function remains uncertain. The CDR3 consists of 20 residues. V lost 0 bases and J lost 7; bases outside the gene matches: 17.

This sequence joins TRBV7-9 and TRBJ1-4, with D possibly TRBD1 on 6 matching bases. V was trimmed by 3 bases and J by 8 bases, leaving 13 bases between them. The CDR3 has 14 residues. Germline CDR1 SEHNR, CDR2 FQNEAQ (reference sequence). CDR3 residues: CASSFGQSREKLFF. The CDR3 bases are TGTGCCAGCAGCTTTGGACAGTCCCGGGAAAAACTGTTTTTT.

The chain couples TRBV19 to TRBJ2-1, with a weak D call TRBD2 (6 bases). Trimming took 6 bases from V and 4 from J, leaving 13 bases between them. Germline loops: CDR1 LNHDA, CDR2 SQIVND (reference sequence). The CDR3 extends over 14 amino acids. In DNA form, the CDR3 reads TGTGCCAGTAGCGGGAGAGTACTATACAATGAGCAGTTCTTC. Translating it yields CASSGRVLYNEQFF.